Here is one T cell receptor (beta chain) with its context. The antigen remains unidentified. This record comes from a study of yellow fever vaccine responses in identical twins. TCRdb passed the RT-PCR reads through MiXCR, listing each CDR3 protein once. This table has over 5,500 distinct CDR3 sequences, 84% appearing once. This CDR3 is 13 amino acids long. Trimming took off 4 bases at V and 6 bases at J, with 13 bases between the two ends. The germline gives CDR1 SGDLS, CDR2 YYNGEE. General observations from the study: Twins reportedly had a vaccine T cell response that seemed partly convergent, partly personalized.

The chain combines TRBV9 with TRBJ1-2, with D possibly being TRBD1 (6 bases). The material sequenced was T cells from blood (PBMCs), unsorted or a sorted subset (not recorded which), taken before or after yellow fever vaccination (not recorded which). The clonotype originates from a woman younger than 30 who received the yellow fever vaccine. The CDR3 nucleotides are TGTGCCAGCAGCCCCAACTCAGGGGATGGCTACACCTTC. Translating it yields CASSPNSGDGYTF.